Below, 17 T cell receptor beta chains from the same sample are listed, as sequenced in a study of CD8 T cells in Susac syndrome. RNA in amounts of roughly 0.5 to 1 ug was reverse transcribed with random hexamers. Via MiXCR, TCRdb re-called the immunoSEQ multiplex PCR reads, giving one row per CDR3 protein. The data hold fewer than 150,000 distinct CDR3 sequences, with approximately 95% observed a single time. Sequenced input: CD8+ T cells from PBMCs. The source is a human donor with Susac syndrome.

In its sample, this clonotype was seen once. J is TRBJ2-1 and V is TRBV27; D not resolved. The CDR3 covers 11 residues. The V end was cut by 6 bases, the J end by 14 bases, with 14 bases between. Germline V CDR1 and CDR2: MNHEY, SMNVEV (reference sequence). The CDR3 is CASSSLGTKFF. The CDR3 nucleotides read TGTGCCAGCAGCTCTCTAGGAACGAAGTTCTTC.

CDR3 in amino acids: CAWRGLARQETQYF. The CDR3 region has the DNA TGTGCCTGGAGGGGACTAGCGAGGCAAGAGACCCAGTACTTC. J is TRBJ2-5 and V is TRBV30; 10 bases line up with TRBD2. Per the germline V gene, CDR1 is GTSNPN and CDR2 is SVGIG (reference sequence). With 3 bases clipped from V and 2 bases from J, the junction kept 3 bases outside the gene matches. The CDR3 sequence is 14 residues long.

The chain carries TRBV4-1 and TRBJ2-1; no definite D call. Trimming left V 3 bases short and J 11 bases short, with 11 bases between. The CDR3 sequence is 12 residues long. Germline V gene lookup returns CDR1 MGHRA and CDR2 YSYEKL. The CDR3 region has the DNA TGCGCCAGCAGCCATTTGGACCCTAAGCAGTTCTTC. Protein product: CASSHLDPKQFF.

This clonotype was counted a single time. The chain links TRBV4-1 to TRBJ2-7, with D maybe TRBD2 (5 bases). Trimming removed 4 bases at V and 1 base at J, with 14 bases between. CDR3 length: 15 amino acids. From germline, CDR1 is MGHRA and CDR2 YSYEKL. The CDR3 is CASSPTGSGSYEQYF. The CDR3 DNA reads TGCGCCAGCAGCCCGACGGGGTCGGGATCCTACGAGCAGTACTTC.

This chain joins TRBV30 and TRBJ2-5; D is undetermined. Trimming took off 0 bases at V and 5 bases at J, with 4 bases between the two ends. Germline CDR1 reads GTSNPN; CDR2 reads SVGIG (reference sequence). The CDR3 extends over 11 amino acids. The DNA for the CDR3 is TGTGCCTGGAGTGTACGGGAGACCCAGTACTTC. Its translation is CAWSVRETQYF.

The chain couples TRBV28 to TRBJ2-7; no firm D call. Germline-derived CDR1 and CDR2 are MDHEN and SYDVKM. V was clipped by 6 bases and J by 3 bases, with 15 bases between them. This CDR3 is built from 14 residues. CDR3 sequence reads: CASRPKAVLYEQYF. CDR3 nucleotides: TGTGCCAGCAGGCCCAAGGCGGTTCTCTACGAGCAGTACTTC. The full variable domain, in which reference TRBV28 and TRBJ2-7 provide the parts outside the CDR3, is DVKVTQSSRYLVKRTGEKVFLECVQDMDHENMFWYRQDPGLGLRLIYFSYDVKMKEKGDIPEGYSVSREKKERFSLILESASTNQTSMYLCASRPKAVLYEQYFGPGTRLTVT.

The chain carries TRBV11-3 and TRBJ1-1; 9 bases fit TRBD1. Germline trimming cut 6 bases from V and 6 bases from J; bases unmatched to any gene: 11. The CDR3 sequence is 15 residues long. Germline V gene sequence: CDR1 SGHNT, CDR2 YENEEA. This CDR3 reads CASSFPPRTGAEAFF. Written as DNA, the CDR3 is TGTGCCAGCAGTTTCCCCCCACGGACAGGGGCTGAAGCTTTCTTT.

The genes are TRBV2 and TRBJ1-2; 10 bases line up with TRBD1. The CDR3 extends over 15 amino acids. The V and J ends lost 9 bases and 5 bases, in that order; junction bases with no gene match: 12. CDR1 is SNHLY and CDR2 is FYNNEI in the germline V gene. This CDR3 reads CASKLPGTGVYGYTF. CDR3 nucleotide sequence: TGTGCCAGTAAACTCCCCGGGACAGGGGTGTATGGCTACACCTTC.

The J gene is TRBJ1-2, the V gene TRBV12-5; no definite D call. This CDR3 is 13 amino acids long. Trimming shortened V by 3 bases and J by 9 bases, and 14 bases separated the two germline ends. The germline gives CDR1 LGHNT, CDR2 FRNRAP. The CDR3 region has the DNA TGTGCTAGTGGTTTAATGGGCACGTCTAGCTACACCTTC. This translates into CASGLMGTSSYTF.

V gene TRBV12-3 or TRBV12-4 combines with J gene TRBJ2-2, with D uncertain. The length of the CDR3 is 12 residues. V lost 7 bases to trimming and J lost 6 bases, with 9 bases between them. The CDR3 loop reads CASTLSPGELFF. CDR3 in DNA: TGTGCCAGCACCCTATCTCCCGGGGAGCTGTTTTTT.

V and J are TRBV4-2 and TRBJ1-5; the D gene is possibly TRBD1 (6 bases). The ends were cut back, 0 bases at V and 2 bases at J, with 11 bases in the middle. Germline V gives CDR1 LGHNA, CDR2 YNFKEQ. The CDR3 has 16 amino acids. CDR3 sequence reads: CASSQERTAGNQPQHF. CDR3 coding DNA: TGTGCCAGCAGCCAAGAGAGGACAGCGGGCAATCAGCCCCAGCATTTT.

This chain connects TRBV7-6 to TRBJ2-7; D is uncertain. V was trimmed by 5 bases and J by 0 bases, leaving 17 bases between them. Germline CDR1 and CDR2: SGHVS and FNYEAQ. This CDR3 is 16 amino acids long. CDR3 nucleotide sequence: TGTGCCAGCAGCATAGGACCGGTCCGCTTCTCCTACGAGCAGTACTTC. It yields the protein CASSIGPVRFSYEQYF.

The chain has TRBV20-1 and TRBJ1-5; D gene unclear. The CDR3 totals 14 residues. Per the germline V gene, CDR1 is DFQATT and CDR2 is SNEGSKA (reference sequence). Trimming took 3 bases from V and 7 from J, leaving 16 bases between them. CDR3 bases: TGCAGTGCTAGGGAGTTGGGCTCGGGGCAGCCCCAGCATTTT. Translated: CSARELGSGQPQHF.

The V call is TRBV2, the J call TRBJ2-3; D is perhaps TRBD1 (6 bases). Germline V CDR1 and CDR2: SNHLY, FYNNEI. The CDR3 is 16 amino acids. The V and J ends lost 7 bases and 3 bases respectively, with 20 bases between them. The CDR3 DNA reads TGTGCCAGCACGAACCTTGAACAGGGAGAAACAGATACGCAGTATTTT. It yields the protein CASTNLEQGETDTQYF. The full variable domain, with the rest looked up from reference TRBV2 and TRBJ2-3, is EPEVTQTPSHQVTQMGQEVILRCVPISNHLYFYWYRQILGQKVEFLVSFYNNEISEKSEIFDDQFSVERPDGSNFTLKIRSTKLEDSAMYFCASTNLEQGETDTQYFGPGTRLTVL.

The V and J genes are TRBV20-1 and TRBJ2-2; 8 bases align to TRBD1. The germline V gene has CDR1 DFQATT and CDR2 SNEGSKA (reference sequence). V shed 0 bases, J shed 1 base, and the junction held 22 bases outside the gene matches. This CDR3 is built from 22 residues. CDR3 DNA sequence: TGCAGTGCTAGAGATGCCGAGCCCCGACAGGGGCGCCCCAGTTGGAACACCGGGGAGCTGTTTTTT. Its protein is CSARDAEPRQGRPSWNTGELFF.

The rearrangement uses TRBV7-9 and TRBJ2-7, with 11 nucleotides matching TRBD1. J gave up 5 bases and V 4 bases, and 10 bases lay outside the gene matches. The V gene's germline CDR1 is SEHNR and CDR2 FQNEAQ (reference sequence). The CDR3 covers 16 residues. CDR3 in DNA: TGTGCCAGCAGCTCCACCGGACAGGGGGCTTTCCACGAGCAGTACTTC. Its protein product is CASSSTGQGAFHEQYF.

The V call is TRBV29-1, the J call TRBJ1-2; 7 nucleotides agree with TRBD1. The CDR3 runs to 14 residues. Unmatched junction bases numbered 13, after V lost 7 bases and J lost 5 bases. Germline V CDR1 and CDR2: SQVTM, ANQGSEA. The CDR3 nucleotides are TGCAGCGCATTAGGACCAGGGGGTAGTTATGGCTACACCTTC. Translation: CSALGPGGSYGYTF.